The entry below describes one T cell receptor (beta chain). The antigen is not known. This sample stems from a study of T cells after yellow fever vaccination. On the study more broadly: The authors prepared low-cell-number fractions using SMART-Seq v4 Ultra Low Input. Whole-study results and caveats: Post-booster repertoires contained most primary-vaccination clones again (roughly 96% CD4, 88% CD8). A secondary response was less intense yet reached its peak sooner, at day 5 versus 15.

TCRdb fed the 5' RACE reads into MiXCR, producing one record per CDR3 protein. The repertoire consists of around 320,000 distinct CDR3 sequences, with approximately 8% occurring once and the leading ten covering about 3.5%. V was shortened by 0 bases and J by 5 bases, with 2 bases between the two germline ends. The CDR3 consists of 11 residues. Germline CDR1 reads MGHRA; CDR2 reads YSYEKL. This chain uses TRBV4-1 with TRBJ2-7; no definite D call. The sample consisted of CD4+ T cells sorted from PBMCs, taken 5 days after the yellow fever booster vaccination. The receptor's source is a man in his late teens or twenties who received the YFV17D yellow fever vaccine. The CDR3 nucleotides are TGCGCCAGCAGCCAAGAGCACGAGCAGTACTTC. This codes for CASSQEHEQYF.